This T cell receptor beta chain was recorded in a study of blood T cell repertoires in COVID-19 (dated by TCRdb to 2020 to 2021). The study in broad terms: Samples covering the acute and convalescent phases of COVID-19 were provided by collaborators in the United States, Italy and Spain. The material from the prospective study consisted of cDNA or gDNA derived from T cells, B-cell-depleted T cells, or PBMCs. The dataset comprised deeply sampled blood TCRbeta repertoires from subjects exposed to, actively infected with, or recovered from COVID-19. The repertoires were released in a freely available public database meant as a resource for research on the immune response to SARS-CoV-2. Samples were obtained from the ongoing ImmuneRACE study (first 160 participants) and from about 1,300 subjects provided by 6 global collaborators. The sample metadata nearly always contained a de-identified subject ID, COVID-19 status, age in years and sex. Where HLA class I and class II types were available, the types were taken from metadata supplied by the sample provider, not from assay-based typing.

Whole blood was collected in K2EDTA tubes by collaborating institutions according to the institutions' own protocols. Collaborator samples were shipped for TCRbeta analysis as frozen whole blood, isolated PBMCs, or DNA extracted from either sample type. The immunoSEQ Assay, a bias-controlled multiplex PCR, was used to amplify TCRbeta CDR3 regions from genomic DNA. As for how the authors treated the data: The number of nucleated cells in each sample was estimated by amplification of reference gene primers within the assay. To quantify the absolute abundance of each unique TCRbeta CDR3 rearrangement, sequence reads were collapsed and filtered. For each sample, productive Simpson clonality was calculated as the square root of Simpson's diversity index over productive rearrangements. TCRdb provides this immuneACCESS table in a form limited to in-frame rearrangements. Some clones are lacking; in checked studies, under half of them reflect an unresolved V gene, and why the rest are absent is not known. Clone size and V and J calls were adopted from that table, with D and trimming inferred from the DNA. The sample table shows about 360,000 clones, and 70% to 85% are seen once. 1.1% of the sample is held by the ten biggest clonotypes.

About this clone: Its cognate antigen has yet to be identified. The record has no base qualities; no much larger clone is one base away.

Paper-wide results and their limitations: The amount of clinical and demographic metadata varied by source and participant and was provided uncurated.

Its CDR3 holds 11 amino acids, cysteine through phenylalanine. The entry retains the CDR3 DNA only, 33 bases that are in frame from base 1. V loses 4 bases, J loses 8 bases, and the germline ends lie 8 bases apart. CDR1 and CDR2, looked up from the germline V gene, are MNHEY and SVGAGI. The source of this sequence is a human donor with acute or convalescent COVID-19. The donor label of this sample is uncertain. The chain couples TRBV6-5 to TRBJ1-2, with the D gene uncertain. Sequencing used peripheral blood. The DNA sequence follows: TGTGCCAGCAGTTCTCCAGGCGGCTACACCTTC. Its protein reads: CASSSPGGYTF.